These 26 T cell receptor beta chains were sequenced from one sample in a study of T-cell memory formation after mild COVID-19. TCRdb re-called the 5' RACE reads with MiXCR, one entry per CDR3 protein. Counted here are 410,000 or so distinct CDR3 sequences, more than 20% occurring once; the ten biggest clones make up over 10%. Sequences were obtained from PBMCs or a T cell subset sorted from them (not recorded which). Receptors originate from an adult woman who had mild COVID-19 (a few samples of this study predate the infection). Cell type and time point are not known.

The chain has TRBV5-5 and TRBJ1-3, with unresolved D. The germline CDR1 and CDR2 sequences are SGHKS and YYEKEE (reference sequence). The V end was cut by 1 base, the J end by 2 bases, with 7 bases between. This CDR3 comprises 14 residues. CDR3 in amino acids: CASSLRHPGNTIYF. CDR3 DNA: TGTGCCAGCAGCTTGCGACATCCTGGAAACACCATATATTTT. Based on the CDR3 plus reference TRBV5-5 and TRBJ1-3, the full variable domain is DAGVTQSPTHLIKTRGQQVTLRCSPISGHKSVSWYQQVLGQGPQFIFQYYEKEERGRGNFPDRFSARQFPNYSSELNVNALLLGDSALYLCASSLRHPGNTIYFGEGSWLTVV.

The V gene is TRBV20-1, the J gene TRBJ2-7; 10 bases match TRBD1. The CDR3 is 13 residues long. Germline CDR1 and CDR2: DFQATT and SNEGSKA (reference sequence). J gave up 3 bases and V 6 bases, and 5 bases lay outside the gene matches. CDR3 in DNA: TGCAGTGCCGTGGGACAGGGGAACTACGAGCAGTACTTC. This gives the protein CSAVGQGNYEQYF.

The sample holds a few counts of this clonotype. The chain couples TRBV29-1 to TRBJ2-3; the D gene is possibly TRBD2 (6 bases). The germline gives CDR1 SQVTM, CDR2 ANQGSEA. V was cut by 7 bases and J by 5 bases, with 10 bases left in between. The CDR3 covers 11 residues. CDR3 residues: CSALGGDTQYF. The CDR3, as DNA: TGCAGCGCCTTGGGGGGAGATACGCAGTATTTT.

The chain couples TRBV10-3 to TRBJ1-4; D not certain. This CDR3 has 13 residues. Looked up from germline, CDR1 is ENHRY and CDR2 is SYGVKD. Trimming cost V 2 bases and J 4 bases, with 5 bases left between them. The CDR3 sequence: CAISEAFNEKLFF. The DNA for the CDR3 is TGTGCCATCAGTGAGGCCTTTAATGAAAAACTGTTTTTT.

The V and J genes are TRBV2 and TRBJ2-7; 9 bases match TRBD2. Trimming at V came to 8 bases and at J to 3 bases, leaving 11 bases not matched to a gene. The CDR3 has 15 amino acids. In germline, CDR1 is SNHLY, CDR2 FYNNEI. Here the CDR3 DNA reads TGTGCCAGCGGACCTCTAGCGGGGATGATCTACGAGCAGTACTTC. Its translation: CASGPLAGMIYEQYF.

The chain uses TRBV12-3 or TRBV12-4 and TRBJ1-2, with 10 bases lining up with TRBD1. The V and J ends lost 5 bases and 8 bases, in that order; junction bases with no gene match: 20. This CDR3 region has 18 residues. CDR3 bases: TGTGCCAGCAGTCACAAAAAGGGGGGACAGGGGAGTCGGGAAGGCTACACCTTC. Protein product: CASSHKKGGQGSREGYTF.

At least ten counts were recorded for this clonotype. This chain uses TRBV20-1 with TRBJ1-2; D remains ambiguous. CDR1 is DFQATT and CDR2 is SNEGSKA in the germline V gene (reference sequence). This CDR3 has 14 amino acids. V lost 0 bases and J lost 2, with 10 bases in between. DNA for the CDR3: TGCAGTGCTAGAGATTCGGCAGCCAACTATGGCTACACCTTC. Amino acid sequence: CSARDSAANYGYTF.

The CDR3, as DNA: TGTGCCAGCAGTTTAGCGGCCGGGACTACCGCCCTTTTTGGCACAGATACGCAGTATTTT. It translates to CASSLAAGTTALFGTDTQYF. The chain has TRBV12-3 or TRBV12-4 and TRBJ2-3, with 7 positions matching TRBD2. Trimming took 0 bases from V and 1 from J; bases not matched to a gene: 16. The CDR3 extends over 20 amino acids.

This clonotype was observed a handful of times. V and J are TRBV12-3 or TRBV12-4 and TRBJ2-3; the D is unclear. The germline V and J ends were trimmed by 1 base and 3 bases, with 8 bases remaining between them. The CDR3 is 14 amino acids. CDR3 nucleotides: TGTGCCAGCAGTTTAGGCAGTGAGACAGATACGCAGTATTTT. It specifies CASSLGSETDTQYF.

The chain uses TRBV7-2 and TRBJ2-3; D ambiguous. CDR1 is SGHTA, CDR2 FQGNSA, per germline. V was pared by 4 bases and J by 2 bases, with 16 bases between. This CDR3 has 16 amino acids. CDR3 protein: CASSSTEARYTDTQYF. DNA of the CDR3: TGTGCCAGCAGCTCTACCGAGGCTCGGTACACAGATACGCAGTATTTT.

The chain has TRBV5-6 and TRBJ2-7, with 7 bases identical to TRBD1. Looked up from germline, CDR1 is SGHDT and CDR2 is YYEEEE. This CDR3 is 14 amino acids long. CDR3 protein: CLFAKWDRYYEQYF. CDR3 coding DNA: TGTCTTTTCGCTAAGTGGGACAGATACTACGAGCAGTACTTC.

The J gene is TRBJ2-3, the V gene TRBV15; TRBD1 might be the D (6 bases). Germline CDR1 is LNHNV and CDR2 is YYDKDF (reference sequence). The CDR3 consists of 15 residues. V dropped 6 bases and J dropped 2 bases, with 15 bases sitting between them. This CDR3 reads CATRKDSTLTDTQYF. CDR3 in DNA: TGTGCCACCAGAAAGGACAGCACACTCACAGATACGCAGTATTTT.

V and J are TRBV20-1 and TRBJ1-5; a weak D match, TRBD1 (5 bases). CDR1 and CDR2 (germline): DFQATT, SNEGSKA (reference sequence). V was cut by 6 bases and J by 5 bases, with 11 bases left in between. The CDR3 sequence is 12 residues long. The CDR3 bases are TGCAGTGCCCATACGGGGGATCAGCCCCAGCATTTT. Translating it yields CSAHTGDQPQHF.

This chain joins TRBV30 and TRBJ2-7; TRBD1 is a possible D gene (6 bases). Germline V gene sequence: CDR1 GTSNPN, CDR2 SVGIG (reference sequence). Trimming pared 3 bases from V and 6 bases from J, leaving 18 bases between. The CDR3 runs to 14 residues. In DNA, the CDR3 is TGTGCCTGGAGGCGGACAGACCTCATCAGCGAGCAGTACTTC. It encodes CAWRRTDLISEQYF.

V and J are TRBV20-1 and TRBJ2-7, with TRBD2 matching 9 bases. CDR1 is DFQATT and CDR2 is SNEGSKA in the germline V gene (reference sequence). The trim removed 2 bases at V and 3 bases at J, leaving 11 bases unmatched. This CDR3 is built from 16 residues. The CDR3 nucleotides are TGCAGTGCTAGAAGAAGCGGGGGGCCAAACCTCTACGAGCAGTACTTC. This encodes CSARRSGGPNLYEQYF.

The genes are TRBV7-9 and TRBJ2-4; D tentatively fits TRBD1 or TRBD2 (5 bases each). The CDR3 covers 14 residues. From germline, CDR1 is SEHNR and CDR2 FQNEAQ (reference sequence). The V end was cut by 1 base, the J end by 10 bases, with 14 bases between. CDR3 sequence: CASSLEGRERIQYF. CDR3 coding DNA: TGTGCCAGCAGCTTAGAGGGCAGGGAGAGGATTCAGTACTTC.

This CDR3 reads CASSFLVYGVNTEAFF. The CDR3 nucleotides are TGTGCCAGCAGTTTTCTAGTGTACGGAGTGAACACTGAAGCTTTCTTT. This chain joins TRBV12-3 or TRBV12-4 and TRBJ1-1; D uncertain. V dropped 3 bases and J dropped 0 bases, with 14 bases sitting between them. The CDR3 length is 16 residues.

The chain carries TRBV20-1 and TRBJ2-1, with 7 nucleotides matching TRBD2. V shed 0 bases and J 7 bases; nucleotides not matched to a gene: 12. CDR1 and CDR2 (germline): DFQATT, SNEGSKA (reference sequence). The CDR3 runs 16 residues. CDR3 coding DNA: TGCAGTGCTAGAGACCCCAATTTGGCTAGCGGTAATGAGCAGTTCTTC. It translates to CSARDPNLASGNEQFF.

V is TRBV9 and J is TRBJ2-2, with TRBD2 matching over 11 bases. J gave up 7 bases and V 7 bases, and 12 bases lay outside the gene matches. The CDR3 is made up of 16 amino acids. The V gene's germline CDR1 is SGDLS and CDR2 YYNGEE. CDR3 DNA: TGTGCCAGCGGGGGGTTAGCGGGAGGGCCCAGCGGGGAGCTGTTTTTT. It encodes CASGGLAGGPSGELFF.

In its sample, this clonotype was seen a few times. The gene calls are TRBV18 and TRBJ2-5; D ambiguous. V lost 6 bases, J lost 0 bases, and 14 bases lay in between. The germline CDR1 and CDR2 sequences are KGHSH and LQKENI. This CDR3 comprises 15 residues. The CDR3 region has the DNA TGTGCCAGCTCGCCAACCTTAGTTGACCAAGAGACCCAGTACTTC. Translation: CASSPTLVDQETQYF.

This clonotype came up many times. The chain carries TRBV6-5 and TRBJ2-7; D tentatively fits TRBD1 or TRBD2 (6 bases each). Germline V gene sequence: CDR1 MNHEY, CDR2 SVGAGI. This CDR3 comprises 16 residues. Trimming removed 8 bases from V and 6 bases from J, with 26 bases in between. For the CDR3, the DNA is TGTGCCAGCGGGCCTACCTCGGGGGCCCTGATCCGCGAGCAGTACTTC. It codes for CASGPTSGALIREQYF.

V usage is TRBV20-1 and J usage is TRBJ2-3; no definite D call. Trimming took 7 bases from V and 2 from J, leaving 7 bases between them. The germline gives CDR1 DFQATT, CDR2 SNEGSKA (reference sequence). This CDR3 region has 11 residues. The CDR3 DNA reads TGCAGTGGACTGCTCACAGATACGCAGTATTTT. This translates into CSGLLTDTQYF.

The gene calls are TRBV9 and TRBJ2-7; TRBD1 matches 7 bases. V dropped 3 bases and J dropped 3; count of bases not matched to a gene: 9. Germline CDR1 SGDLS, CDR2 YYNGEE. The CDR3 loop spans 15 amino acids. The CDR3 DNA reads TGTGCCAGCAGCGCAAACCCGGGACAGAACTACGAGCAGTACTTC. Translation gives CASSANPGQNYEQYF. The complete variable domain, with remaining parts taken from reference TRBV9 and TRBJ2-7, reads DSGVTQTPKHLITATGQRVTLRCSPRSGDLSVYWYQQSLDQGLQFLIQYYNGEERAKGNILERFSAQQFPDLHSELNLSSLELGDSALYFCASSANPGQNYEQYFGPGTRLTVT.

The chain links TRBV18 to TRBJ1-5; D is undetermined. CDR3 length: 13 amino acids. CDR1 is KGHSH and CDR2 is LQKENI in the germline V gene. Trimming stripped 5 bases from V and 7 bases from J, with 12 bases between. CDR3 nucleotides: TGTGCCAGCTCAGCTGGGATAGACCAGCCCCAGCATTTT. Its translation is CASSAGIDQPQHF.

The chain has TRBV12-3 or TRBV12-4 and TRBJ1-5, with a weak D call TRBD1 (5 bases). Trimming shortened V by 1 base and J by 3 bases, and 10 bases separated the two germline ends. The CDR3 has 15 amino acids. Here the CDR3 DNA reads TGTGCCAGCAGTTTAGACGGGGCCATCAATCAGCCCCAGCATTTT. Translation gives CASSLDGAINQPQHF.

This chain connects TRBV6-1 to TRBJ2-1, with D possibly TRBD2 on 5 matching bases. The V gene lost 3 bases and the J gene lost 6 bases, with 18 bases spanning the gap. CDR1 MNHNS and CDR2 SASEGT come from the germline V gene. The CDR3 spans 16 residues. CDR3 protein: CASSDPFAGTGNEQFF. DNA of the CDR3: TGTGCCAGCAGTGACCCGTTTGCGGGCACGGGCAATGAGCAGTTCTTC.